These T cell receptor beta chains were read from a single sample in a study of cytomegalovirus exposure and HLA in healthy donors. Sequencing was performed with immunoSEQ multiplex PCR; in TCRdb, only in-frame clones are kept and a portion is missing. The sample consists of 150,000 to 160,000 clones, roughly 83% of them appearing once. Source material: PBMCs. The receptor set was obtained from a man aged 25-45 years in good health and CMV-seropositive. Both conserved end residues are part of each CDR3. D genes are given only for firm matches. Expanded clones get a size class; other rows say once, few or many, or leave the size out.

d_call clone_size j_call v_call cdr3_aa cdr3_nt
- - TRBJ2-1 TRBV6-1 CASTGVQPAEQFF TGTGCCAGCACCGGGGTGCAGCCCGCCGAGCAGTTCTTC
TRBD2 once TRBJ2-2 TRBV7-2 CASSLELAGIGTGELFF TGTGCCAGCAGCTTAGAACTAGCGGGAATAGGCACCGGGGAGCTGTTTTTT
TRBD2 - TRBJ2-2 TRBV5-1 CASSLDGGASGELFF TGCGCCAGCAGCTTGGACGGGGGGGCCTCCGGGGAGCTGTTTTTT
- few TRBJ2-3 TRBV6-1 CASSDYSTDTQYF TGTGCCAGCAGTGACTACAGCACAGATACGCAGTATTTT
TRBD2 - TRBJ2-7 TRBV7-2 CASSFQTSGGGYEQYF TGTGCCAGCAGCTTTCAGACTAGCGGGGGGGGCTACGAGCAGTACTTC
- - TRBJ1-1 TRBV4-1 CASSQLGANTEAFF TGCGCCAGCAGCCAGCTAGGTGCCAACACTGAAGCTTTCTTT
TRBD1 - TRBJ1-1 TRBV10-3 CAISEPGQPSEAFF TGTGCCATCAGTGAACCGGGACAGCCTTCTGAAGCTTTCTTT
TRBD1 - TRBJ2-7 TRBV9 CASSAGTGGIYEQYF TGTGCCAGCAGCGCCGGGACAGGGGGCATCTACGAGCAGTACTTC
- - TRBJ1-2 TRBV4-3 CASSLAFRERGGYTF TGCGCCAGCAGCCTCGCGTTCAGGGAAAGAGGAGGCTACACCTTC
- - TRBJ1-5 TRBV19 CASSISLGQPQHF TGTGCCAGTAGTATTTCCCTAGGCCAGCCCCAGCATTTT
- - TRBJ2-6 TRBV2 CASGRGSLGANVLTF TGTGCCAGCGGGAGGGGGTCGCTTGGGGCCAACGTCCTGACTTTC
TRBD2 - TRBJ2-3 TRBV7-6 CASSQPPGGTDTQYF TGTGCCAGCAGCCAACCCCCGGGAGGAACAGATACGCAGTATTTT
- - TRBJ2-7 TRBV7-2 CASSLGGQAYEQYF TGTGCCAGCAGCTTAGGAGGGCAAGCCTACGAGCAGTACTTC
TRBD2 - TRBJ2-3 TRBV4-3 CASSQDPQRGFTDTQYF TGCGCCAGCAGCCAAGATCCTCAGCGGGGGTTCACAGATACGCAGTATTTT
TRBD1 - TRBJ2-2 TRBV28 CASSSQQGTYTGELFF TGTGCCAGCAGTTCACAACAGGGGACATACACCGGGGAGCTGTTTTTT
- - TRBJ2-7 TRBV7-9 CASSADSSEQYF TGTGCCAGCAGCGCGGACAGCTCCGAGCAGTACTTC
TRBD2 - TRBJ2-7 TRBV11-1 CASSPRGAGESFHEQYF TGTGCCAGCAGCCCCCGGGGAGCGGGAGAAAGTTTCCACGAGCAGTACTTC
- - TRBJ2-7 TRBV10-3 CAISTDSKASYEQYF TGTGCCATCAGTACGGACAGCAAAGCCTCCTACGAGCAGTACTTC
TRBD1 - TRBJ2-7 TRBV13 CASSLVPGQPEQYF TGTGCCAGCAGCTTAGTTCCGGGACAGCCCGAGCAGTACTTC
- - TRBJ2-5 TRBV13 CASSIRTAKETQYF TGTGCCAGCAGCATTCGGACAGCGAAAGAGACCCAGTACTTC
- few TRBJ2-3 TRBV29-1 CSESLVSDTQYF TGCAGCGAGTCCCTAGTCTCTGATACGCAGTATTTT
- - TRBJ1-5 TRBV10-3 CAISNQQGDQPQHF TGTGCCATCAGCAACCAGCAGGGCGATCAGCCCCAGCATTTT
- - TRBJ2-7 TRBV4-3 CASSHGLGDPYEQYF TGCGCCAGCAGCCATGGACTTGGTGATCCCTACGAGCAGTACTTC
- - TRBJ1-1 TRBV11-1 CASSLIQGSNTEAFF TGTGCCAGCAGCTTAATTCAGGGGTCGAACACTGAAGCTTTCTTT
TRBD1 - TRBJ1-2 TRBV4-3 CASSQDAPTGDGYTF TGCGCCAGCAGCCAAGATGCCCCGACAGGGGACGGCTACACCTTC
- - TRBJ2-6 TRBV6-1 CASSEETLWSADSGANVLTF TGTGCCAGCAGTGAAGAAACTCTGTGGTCCGCTGACTCTGGGGCCAACGTCCTAACTTTC
- - TRBJ2-7 TRBV7-6 CASSPGTSITYEQYF TGTGCCAGCAGCCCCGGGACTTCAATCACCTACGAGCAGTACTTC
- - TRBJ1-2 TRBV2 CASSAGGAVTGGYTF TGTGCCAGTTCCGCCGGTGGGGCAGTGACTGGTGGCTACACCTTC
- - TRBJ1-1 TRBV30 CAWSGRRGNTEAFF TGTGCCTGGAGTGGAAGGCGGGGGAACACTGAAGCTTTCTTT
TRBD1 - TRBJ1-3 TRBV15 CATSRGPGQGRNTIYF TGTGCCACCAGCAGGGGCCCGGGACAGGGAAGAAACACCATATATTTT
- - TRBJ1-1 TRBV6-5 CASSYRQGTTEAFF TGTGCCAGCAGTTACAGGCAGGGTACCACTGAAGCTTTCTTT
- - TRBJ2-3 TRBV10-3 CAISESPERRTDTQYF TGTGCCATCAGTGAGTCGCCAGAAAGGAGAACAGATACGCAGTATTTT
- - TRBJ2-5 TRBV7-2 CASSPGASERQYF TGTGCCAGCAGCCCAGGGGCTAGTGAACGGCAGTACTTC
TRBD2 - TRBJ2-1 TRBV10-3 CATRLAAGGYNEQFF TGTGCCACGAGACTAGCGGCCGGGGGTTACAATGAGCAGTTCTTC
TRBD2 - TRBJ2-2 TRBV5-1 CASSVIGSGLNTGELFF TGCGCCAGCAGCGTGATCGGTAGCGGGTTGAACACCGGGGAGCTGTTTTTT
- - TRBJ2-7 TRBV11-2 CASSSRPGRVGEQYF TGTGCCAGCAGCTCAAGACCGGGCAGGGTTGGAGAGCAGTACTTC
TRBD1 - TRBJ2-6 TRBV25-1 CASSELGTGGDGANVLTF TGTGCCAGCAGTGAACTAGGGACAGGGGGCGACGGGGCCAACGTCCTGACTTTC
- once TRBJ2-2 TRBV5-1 CASSAGVSNTGELFF TGCGCCAGCAGCGCAGGGGTTTCGAACACCGGGGAGCTGTTTTTT
- few TRBJ2-3 TRBV6-1 CASSDGSTDTQYF TGTGCCAGCAGTGACGGTAGCACAGATACGCAGTATTTT
TRBD2 - TRBJ2-2 TRBV2 CASTSTSGRALGTGELFF TGTGCCAGCACTTCGACTAGCGGGAGGGCCTTAGGAACCGGGGAGCTGTTTTTT
- - TRBJ1-1 TRBV7-8 CASSLGRNGIEAFF TGTGCCAGCAGCTTAGGGCGGAATGGTATTGAAGCTTTCTTT
- - TRBJ2-7 TRBV6-1 CASDEGFSVDEQYF TGTGCCAGCGACGAGGGCTTTTCGGTGGACGAGCAGTACTTC